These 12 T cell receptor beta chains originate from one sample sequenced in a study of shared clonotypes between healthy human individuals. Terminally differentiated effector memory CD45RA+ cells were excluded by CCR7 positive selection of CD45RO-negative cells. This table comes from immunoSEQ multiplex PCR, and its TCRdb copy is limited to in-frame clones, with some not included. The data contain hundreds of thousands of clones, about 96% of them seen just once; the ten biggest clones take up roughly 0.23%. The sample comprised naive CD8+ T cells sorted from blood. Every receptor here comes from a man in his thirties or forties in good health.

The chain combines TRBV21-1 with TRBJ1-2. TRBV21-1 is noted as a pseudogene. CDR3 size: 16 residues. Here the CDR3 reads CASSLRIATKTYGYTF. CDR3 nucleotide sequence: TGTGCCAGCAGTCTACGGATAGCTACAAAGACCTATGGCTACACCTTC.

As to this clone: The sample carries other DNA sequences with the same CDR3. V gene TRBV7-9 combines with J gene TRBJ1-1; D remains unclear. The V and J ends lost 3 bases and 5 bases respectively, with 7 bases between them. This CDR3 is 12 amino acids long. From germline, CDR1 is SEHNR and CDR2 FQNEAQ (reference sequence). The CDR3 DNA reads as TGTGCCAGCAGCTTCTCGGGGACTGAAGCTTTCTTT. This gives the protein CASSFSGTEAFF.

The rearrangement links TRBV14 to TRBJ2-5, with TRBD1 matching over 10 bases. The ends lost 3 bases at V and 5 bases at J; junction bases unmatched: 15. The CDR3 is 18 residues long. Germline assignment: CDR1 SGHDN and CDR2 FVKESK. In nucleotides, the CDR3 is TGTGCCAGCAGCCAGCCGGGACAGGGGAAGTGGTTTGGGGAGACCCAGTACTTC. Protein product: CASSQPGQGKWFGETQYF.

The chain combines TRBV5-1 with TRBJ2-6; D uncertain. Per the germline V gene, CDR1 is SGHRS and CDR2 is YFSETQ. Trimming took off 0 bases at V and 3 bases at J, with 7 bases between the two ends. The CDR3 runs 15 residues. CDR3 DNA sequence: TGCGCCAGCAGCTTGGATCCATTTGGGGCCAACGTCCTGACTTTC. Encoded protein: CASSLDPFGANVLTF. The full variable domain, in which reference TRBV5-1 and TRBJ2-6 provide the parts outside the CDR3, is KAGVTQTPRYLIKTRGQQVTLSCSPISGHRSVSWYQQTPGQGLQFLFEYFSETQRNKGNFPGRFSGRQFSNSRSEMNVSTLELGDSALYLCASSLDPFGANVLTFGAGSRLTVL.

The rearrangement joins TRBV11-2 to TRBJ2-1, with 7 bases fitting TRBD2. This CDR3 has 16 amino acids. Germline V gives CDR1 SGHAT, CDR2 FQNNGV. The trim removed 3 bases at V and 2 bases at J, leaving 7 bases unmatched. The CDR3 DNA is TGTGCCAGCAGCTTTATGGCTACTAGCGCCTACAATGAGCAGTTCTTC. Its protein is CASSFMATSAYNEQFF.

CDR3 residues: CASPTSGVSSTDTQYF. The DNA for the CDR3 is TGTGCCAGCCCGACTAGCGGGGTTTCTAGCACAGATACGCAGTATTTT. The chain recombines TRBV7-9 with TRBJ2-3; TRBD2 aligns across 11 bases. This CDR3 contains 16 residues. The trim removed 8 bases at V and 0 bases at J, leaving 7 bases unmatched. Germline values: CDR1 SEHNR, CDR2 FQNEAQ (reference sequence).

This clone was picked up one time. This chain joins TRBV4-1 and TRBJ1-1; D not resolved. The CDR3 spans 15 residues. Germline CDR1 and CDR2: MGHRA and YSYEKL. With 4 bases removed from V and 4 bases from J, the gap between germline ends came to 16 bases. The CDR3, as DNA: TGCGCCAGCAGCCCTGCGGCCCTGCCGGGCACTGAAGCTTTCTTT. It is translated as CASSPAALPGTEAFF.

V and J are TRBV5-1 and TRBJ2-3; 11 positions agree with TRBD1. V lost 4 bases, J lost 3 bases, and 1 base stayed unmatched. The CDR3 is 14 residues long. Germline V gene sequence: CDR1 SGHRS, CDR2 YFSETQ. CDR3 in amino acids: CASSGTGGTDTQYF. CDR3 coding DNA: TGCGCCAGCAGCGGGACAGGGGGTACAGATACGCAGTATTTT. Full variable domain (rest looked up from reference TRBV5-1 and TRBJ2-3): KAGVTQTPRYLIKTRGQQVTLSCSPISGHRSVSWYQQTPGQGLQFLFEYFSETQRNKGNFPGRFSGRQFSNSRSEMNVSTLELGDSALYLCASSGTGGTDTQYFGPGTRLTVL.

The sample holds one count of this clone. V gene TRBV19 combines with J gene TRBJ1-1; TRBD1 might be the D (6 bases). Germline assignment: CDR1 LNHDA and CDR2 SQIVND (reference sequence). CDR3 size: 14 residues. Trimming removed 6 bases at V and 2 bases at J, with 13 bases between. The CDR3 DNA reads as TGTGCCAGTAGGGCGACAGGTCTTAACACTGAAGCTTTCTTT. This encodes CASRATGLNTEAFF.

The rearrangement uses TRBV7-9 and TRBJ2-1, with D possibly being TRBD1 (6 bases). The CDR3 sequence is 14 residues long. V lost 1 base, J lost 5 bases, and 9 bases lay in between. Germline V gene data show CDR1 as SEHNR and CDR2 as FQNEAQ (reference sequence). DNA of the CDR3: TGTGCCAGCAGCTTAGGAGGGGGTAACAATGAGCAGTTCTTC. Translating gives CASSLGGGNNEQFF.

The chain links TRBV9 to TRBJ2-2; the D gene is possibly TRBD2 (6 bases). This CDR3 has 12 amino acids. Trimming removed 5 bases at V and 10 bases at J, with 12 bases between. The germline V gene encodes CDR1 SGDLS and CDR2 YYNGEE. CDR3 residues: CASSAGGEELFF. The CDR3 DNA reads TGTGCCAGCAGTGCCGGGGGTGAGGAGCTGTTTTTT.

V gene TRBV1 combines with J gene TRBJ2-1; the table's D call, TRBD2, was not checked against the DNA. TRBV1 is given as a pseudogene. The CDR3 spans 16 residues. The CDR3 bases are TGCACCAGCAGGAAAGAGGGACTAGCGGTTTACAATGAGCAGTTCTTC. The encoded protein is CTSRKEGLAVYNEQFF.